A selection of T cell receptor beta chains follows, all from one sample in a study of blood T cell repertoires in COVID-19. The assay was immunoSEQ multiplex PCR, and TCRdb's table has in-frame clones only and misses some. Here the sample spans 360,000 or so clones, roughly 87% being singletons. The sequencing sample was made of PBMCs or T cells enriched from blood (not recorded which). The source is a woman aged 25 to 39 who had recovered from COVID-19. The CDR3 runs from the conserved cysteine through the conserved F or W. A D gene is named only where the DNA matches it firmly. Some rows mark clone size as missing; the rest say once, few, many or name a class of expanded clone.

V: TRBV7-9; D: TRBD1; J: TRBJ1-4; size: .; DNA: TGTGCCAGCAGCTTCTCCGGATACGGGACAGTTAATGAAAAACTGTTTTTT; CDR3: CASSFSGYGTVNEKLFF
V: TRBV25-1; D: .; J: TRBJ2-1; size: .; DNA: TGTGCCAGCAACCGACAGAAAATCTCGGATGAGCAGTTCTTC; CDR3: CASNRQKISDEQFF
V: TRBV18; D: TRBD2; J: TRBJ2-7; size: .; DNA: TGTGCCAGCTCACCGGGACTAGTTTCCTACGAGCAGTACTTC; CDR3: CASSPGLVSYEQYF
V: TRBV7-3; D: .; J: TRBJ2-1; size: .; DNA: TGTGCCAGCAGCTACAATCGGGGCTCCTACAATGAGCAGTTCTTC; CDR3: CASSYNRGSYNEQFF
V: TRBV7-3; D: TRBD1; J: TRBJ1-1; size: .; DNA: TGTGCCAGCAGCTTAACGGGGACAGGTTCTGAAGCTTTCTTT; CDR3: CASSLTGTGSEAFF
V: TRBV21-1; D: .; J: TRBJ2-2; size: once; DNA: TGTGCCAGCAGCAAACGTGGCTTTAAGAACACCGGGGAGCTGTTTTTT; CDR3: CASSKRGFKNTGELFF
V: TRBV28; D: TRBD2; J: TRBJ2-7; size: .; DNA: TGTGCCTCCGGGTTACAGACTAGCGGGAGTTTCGAGCAGTACTTC; CDR3: CASGLQTSGSFEQYF
V: TRBV15; D: TRBD2; J: TRBJ2-3; size: few; DNA: TGTGCCACCAGCCCACGGGGGGAGCGGGAGGGATATATCCCCCGCACAGATACGCAGTATTTT; CDR3: CATSPRGEREGYIPRTDTQYF
V: TRBV20-1; D: .; J: TRBJ2-3; size: .; DNA: TGCAGTGCTAGTGGGTGGAATGGGCGGGACCCTAGCACAGATACGCAGTATTTT; CDR3: CSASGWNGRDPSTDTQYF
V: TRBV7-3; D: TRBD2; J: TRBJ2-1; size: .; DNA: TGTGCCAGCAGCCCCGGTACTAGCGGGGGCGTGAATGAGCAGTTCTTC; CDR3: CASSPGTSGGVNEQFF
V: TRBV3-1/TRBV3-2; D: TRBD2; J: TRBJ2-7; size: few; DNA: TGTGCCAGCAGCCAGAGTAGACTAGCTGTCGAGCAGTACTTC; CDR3: CASSQSRLAVEQYF
V: TRBV6-6; D: .; J: TRBJ1-2; size: .; DNA: TGTGCCAGCGGGGGCAATTGGGACAACTATGGCTACACCTTC; CDR3: CASGGNWDNYGYTF
V: TRBV5-4; D: .; J: TRBJ2-4; size: .; DNA: TGTGCCAGCAGCTCAGTATTAGCCAAAAACATTCAGTACTTC; CDR3: CASSSVLAKNIQYF
V: TRBV3-1/TRBV3-2; D: .; J: TRBJ1-6; size: .; DNA: TGTGCCAGCAGCCAAGAAACAAAGAATTCACCCCTCCACTTT; CDR3: CASSQETKNSPLHF
V: TRBV28; D: TRBD2; J: TRBJ2-1; size: few; DNA: TGTGCCAGCAGTTATACGGCTAGCGGGACCCACAATGAGCAGTTCTTC; CDR3: CASSYTASGTHNEQFF
V: TRBV28; D: TRBD1; J: TRBJ1-6; size: .; DNA: TGTGCCAGCAGCCCACACCTGACAGGGGGCTCCCTCCACTTT; CDR3: CASSPHLTGGSLHF